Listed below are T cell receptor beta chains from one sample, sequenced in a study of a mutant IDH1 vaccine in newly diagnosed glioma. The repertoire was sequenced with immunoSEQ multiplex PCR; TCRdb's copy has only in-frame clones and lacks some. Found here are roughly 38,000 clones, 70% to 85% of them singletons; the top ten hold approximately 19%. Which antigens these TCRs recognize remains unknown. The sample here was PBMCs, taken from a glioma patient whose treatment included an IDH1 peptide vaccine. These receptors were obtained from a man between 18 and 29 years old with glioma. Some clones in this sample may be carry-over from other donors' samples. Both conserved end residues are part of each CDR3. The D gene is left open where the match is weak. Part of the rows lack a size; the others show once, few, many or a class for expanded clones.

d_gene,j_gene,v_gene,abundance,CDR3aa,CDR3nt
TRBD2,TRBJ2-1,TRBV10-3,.,CAIRDPSGRLPPNSNEQFF,TGTGCCATCAGGGACCCTAGCGGGAGGCTCCCCCCCAATTCCAATGAGCAGTTCTTC
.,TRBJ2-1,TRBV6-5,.,CASSYRGDPYNEQFF,TGTGCCAGCAGTTACCGAGGGGATCCCTACAATGAGCAGTTCTTC
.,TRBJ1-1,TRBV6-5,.,CASNPQGKTEAFF,TGTGCCAGCAACCCTCAGGGTAAAACTGAAGCTTTCTTT
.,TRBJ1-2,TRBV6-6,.,CASLTSQGSSGYTF,TGTGCCAGCCTAACATCGCAGGGGAGCAGTGGCTACACCTTC
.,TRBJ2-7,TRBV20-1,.,CSARAGYEQYF,TGCAGTGCTCGAGCCGGGTACGAGCAGTACTTC
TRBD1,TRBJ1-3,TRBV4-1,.,CASSQPHGTDSGNTIYF,TGCGCCAGCAGCCAACCCCACGGGACAGACTCTGGAAACACCATATATTTT
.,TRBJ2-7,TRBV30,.,CAWAGPYEQYF,TGTGCCTGGGCGGGACCCTACGAGCAGTACTTC
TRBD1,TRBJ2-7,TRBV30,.,CAGGTGPYEQYF,TGTGCCGGGGGGACAGGGCCTTACGAGCAGTACTTC
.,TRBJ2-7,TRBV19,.,CASSSREGYEQYF,TGTGCCAGTAGTTCACGGGAAGGGTACGAGCAGTACTTC
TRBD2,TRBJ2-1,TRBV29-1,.,CSAHSSGGVSYNEQFF,TGCAGCGCGCACTCGAGCGGGGGGGTCTCCTACAATGAGCAGTTCTTC
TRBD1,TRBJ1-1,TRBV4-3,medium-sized,CASSHTGVAEAFF,TGCGCCAGCAGCCACACAGGGGTCGCTGAAGCTTTCTTT
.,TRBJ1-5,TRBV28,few,CASSPPARGQPQHF,TGTGCCAGCAGTCCCCCGGCGAGGGGACAGCCCCAGCATTTT
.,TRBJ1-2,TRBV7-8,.,CASSLRGGWGYGYTF,TGTGCCAGCAGCCTTAGGGGGGGCTGGGGGTATGGCTACACCTTC
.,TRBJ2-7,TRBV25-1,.,CASFSRAQYF,TGTGCCAGCTTTTCCCGAGCACAGTACTTC
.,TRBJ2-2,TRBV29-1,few,CSVPSGVDTGELFF,TGCAGCGTGCCGTCGGGTGTTGACACCGGGGAGCTGTTTTTT
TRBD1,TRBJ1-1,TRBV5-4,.,CATTHRGGIGTEAFF,TGTGCCACCACCCACAGGGGGGGGATAGGCACTGAAGCTTTCTTT
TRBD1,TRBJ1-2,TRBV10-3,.,CATGTGESYTF,TGTGCCACGGGGACAGGCGAAAGCTACACCTTC
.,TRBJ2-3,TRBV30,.,CAWSGAWGIGGDTQYF,TGTGCCTGGAGTGGGGCTTGGGGTATAGGTGGAGATACGCAGTATTTT
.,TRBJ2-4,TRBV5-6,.,CASSLSGQGRGIQYF,TGTGCCAGCAGCTTGTCTGGGCAGGGAAGAGGCATTCAGTACTTC
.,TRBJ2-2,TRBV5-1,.,CASSLGLSRASGELFF,TGCGCCAGCAGCTTGGGGCTTAGCCGAGCGAGCGGGGAGCTGTTTTTT
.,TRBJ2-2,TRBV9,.,CASSKAQGRTGELFF,TGTGCCAGCAGCAAAGCCCAAGGTAGAACCGGGGAGCTGTTTTTT
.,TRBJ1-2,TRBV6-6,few,CASRHTDGLAYGYTF,TGTGCCAGCAGACATACGGACGGGCTGGCCTATGGCTACACCTTC
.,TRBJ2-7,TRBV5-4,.,CASSAHAETEVYEQYF,TGTGCCAGCAGCGCCCATGCGGAGACGGAAGTATACGAGCAGTACTTC
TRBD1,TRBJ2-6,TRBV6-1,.,CASSDRGGANVLTF,TGTGCCAGCAGTGACAGGGGGGGGGCCAACGTCCTGACTTTC
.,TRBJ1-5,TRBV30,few,CAWSGEANQPQHF,TGTGCCTGGAGTGGAGAGGCAAATCAGCCCCAGCATTTT
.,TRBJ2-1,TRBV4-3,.,CASSRQTSYNEQFF,TGCGCCAGCAGCCGCCAGACTAGTTACAATGAGCAGTTCTTC
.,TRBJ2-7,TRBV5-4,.,CASSGKDGSYEQYF,TGTGCCAGCAGCGGGAAGGACGGATCCTACGAGCAGTACTTC
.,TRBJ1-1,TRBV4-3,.,CASSQDRLNFEAFF,TGCGCCAGCAGCCAAGATAGACTGAACTTTGAAGCTTTCTTT
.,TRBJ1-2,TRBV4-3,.,CASSRQGTVDGYTF,TGCGCCAGCAGCCGCCAAGGGACGGTGGATGGCTACACCTTC
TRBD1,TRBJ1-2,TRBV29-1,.,CSVEQGDGYTF,TGCAGCGTTGAGCAGGGGGATGGCTACACCTTC
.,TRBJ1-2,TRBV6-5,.,CASSYSRSFRNYGYTF,TGTGCCAGCAGTTACTCTCGGTCGTTTCGGAACTATGGCTACACCTTC